A selection of T cell receptor beta chains follows, all from one sample in a study of cytomegalovirus exposure and HLA in healthy donors. Repertoires were generated with immunoSEQ multiplex PCR, while TCRdb's copy carries only in-frame clones and drops some. The sample lists roughly 170,000 clones; over 60% were seen once. Sequenced material: PBMCs. The receptor source for this set is a female donor in good health and CMV-seronegative. Each CDR3 is given with its conserved first and last residue. The order of the fields is V gene, clone size, J gene, D gene, CDR3 DNA, CDR3 protein. D genes are given only for firm matches. The listing skips clone size in some rows; elsewhere it reads once, few, many or a size class.

TRBV6-5	NA	TRBJ2-2	TRBD1	TGTGCCAGCAGTCGACGGACAGGGACCACCGGGGAGCTGTTTTTT	CASSRRTGTTGELFF
TRBV4-2	NA	TRBJ2-7	NA	TGTGCCAGCAGCCAAGATCCCCAGCAGGGTGGCTACGAGCAGTACTTC	CASSQDPQQGGYEQYF
TRBV29-1	NA	TRBJ2-7	TRBD1	TGCAGCGTTGGAGACAGGGTGGGCGAGCAGTACTTC	CSVGDRVGEQYF
TRBV5-1	NA	TRBJ2-1	NA	TGCGCCAGCAGCTTGGTGCACCCCCGCGAGGGCAATGAGCAGTTCTTC	CASSLVHPREGNEQFF
TRBV15	once	TRBJ1-3	NA	TGTGCCACCAGCAGAGATCTTGGCGGAAACACCATATATTTT	CATSRDLGGNTIYF
TRBV30	NA	TRBJ1-2	TRBD1	TGTGCCTGGGCCAGACAGGGAGCTTTGTCCTACACCTTC	CAWARQGALSYTF
TRBV5-1	NA	TRBJ1-4	TRBD1	TGCGCCAGCAGACAGGGACAGGGTTTAGGCGGCGAAAAACTGTTTTTT	CASRQGQGLGGEKLFF
TRBV7-9	NA	TRBJ1-1	NA	TGTGCCAGCAGCTCCCGTCGGGGGTCCGGCGCGGTTGAAGCTTTCTTT	CASSSRRGSGAVEAFF
TRBV2	NA	TRBJ2-5	TRBD2	TGTGCCAGCAGTTCGGCGGGGGTCGAGACCCAGTACTTC	CASSSAGVETQYF
TRBV6-5	once	TRBJ2-5	NA	TGTGCCAGCAGTTACCTCGACCAAGAGACCCAGTACTTC	CASSYLDQETQYF
TRBV19	NA	TRBJ2-4	NA	TGTGCCAGTAGTATAGACAGGGGAATTTCCAAAAACATTCAGTACTTC	CASSIDRGISKNIQYF
TRBV14	NA	TRBJ1-4	NA	TGTGCCAGCAGCCAAGACCAGAAACTGTTTTTT	CASSQDQKLFF
TRBV28	few	TRBJ1-2	NA	TGTGCCATCTACCTCGGGGTCTATGGCTACACCTTC	CAIYLGVYGYTF
TRBV28	NA	TRBJ2-1	TRBD1	TGTGCCAGCAATCCTACCGGGACAGGGACGAATGAGCAGTTCTTC	CASNPTGTGTNEQFF
TRBV7-6	few	TRBJ2-1	NA	TGTGCCAGCAGCTCAACGGACTTTTCTGTGGAGCAGTTCTTC	CASSSTDFSVEQFF
TRBV29-1	NA	TRBJ2-5	TRBD1	TGCAGCGTTGGGGACAGGGCCCAGACCCAGTACTTC	CSVGDRAQTQYF
TRBV4-2	NA	TRBJ2-3	TRBD1	TGTGCCAGCAGCCAAGACCCCGGACAGGGCCGGCTTAGCACAGATACGCAGTATTTT	CASSQDPGQGRLSTDTQYF
TRBV9	NA	TRBJ1-1	NA	TGTGCCAGCAGCGTAGTAGTGAACACTGAAGCTTTCTTT	CASSVVVNTEAFF
TRBV7-9	once	TRBJ2-1	NA	TGTGCCGGCAGCTTAGCCCGCGGACAGTACAATGAGCAGTTCTTC	CAGSLARGQYNEQFF
TRBV28	NA	TRBJ2-1	NA	TGTGCCAGCAGTTTATTGAACAGGGTTGAGCAGTTCTTC	CASSLLNRVEQFF
TRBV19	NA	TRBJ2-7	NA	TGTGCCAGTAGTGTCCAGGGGTCCTACGAGCAGTACTTC	CASSVQGSYEQYF
TRBV7-3	few	TRBJ1-1	NA	TGTGCCAGCAGCTTACTGAGGAACACTGAAGCTTTCTTT	CASSLLRNTEAFF
TRBV9	NA	TRBJ1-4	NA	TGTGCCAGCAGCGCCCTAGGGGTTCCTAATGAAAAACTGTTTTTT	CASSALGVPNEKLFF
TRBV30	once	TRBJ2-1	TRBD1	TGTGCCTGGAGTAGAGGGGGCAGGGGGAGCACGTTCTTC	CAWSRGGRGSTFF
TRBV7-9	few	TRBJ2-4	NA	TGTGCCAGCAGCTTTAGTGGGAGGGGGATAGACATTCAGTACTTC	CASSFSGRGIDIQYF
TRBV18	NA	TRBJ2-1	NA	TGTGCCAGCTCACCACTCGGGCGGGGTGAGCAGTTCTTC	CASSPLGRGEQFF